This T cell receptor beta chain is drawn from a study of T cell repertoires in cytomegalovirus infection. MiXCR, applied by TCRdb to the reads, yields one record per CDR3 protein. The table has fewer than 950,000 distinct CDR3 sequences, around a third seen once. V dropped 4 bases and J dropped 2 bases, with 19 bases sitting between them. CDR1 is SGHTA, CDR2 FQGTGA, per germline. The CDR3 runs 17 residues. This clonotype was observed a few times. The antigen remains unidentified. The receptor was derived from a human donor in good health (CMV status not recorded). Some clones in this sample may be carry-over from other donors' samples. The chain links TRBV7-3 to TRBJ2-3; the D gene is possibly TRBD2 (6 bases). Sequences were derived from cultured CD8+ T cells from PBMCs, sampled from culture after CMV antigen stimulation. The CDR3 protein is CASSSHRAGGTTDTQYF. CDR3 nucleotide sequence: TGTGCCAGCAGCTCCCATAGGGCTGGGGGGACCACAGATACGCAGTATTTT. Based on the CDR3 plus reference TRBV7-3 and TRBJ2-3, the full variable domain is GAGVSQTPSNKVTEKGKYVELRCDPISGHTALYWYRQSLGQGPEFLIYFQGTGAADDSGLPNDRFFAVRPEGSVSTLKIQRTERGDSAVYLCASSSHRAGGTTDTQYFGPGTRLTVL.